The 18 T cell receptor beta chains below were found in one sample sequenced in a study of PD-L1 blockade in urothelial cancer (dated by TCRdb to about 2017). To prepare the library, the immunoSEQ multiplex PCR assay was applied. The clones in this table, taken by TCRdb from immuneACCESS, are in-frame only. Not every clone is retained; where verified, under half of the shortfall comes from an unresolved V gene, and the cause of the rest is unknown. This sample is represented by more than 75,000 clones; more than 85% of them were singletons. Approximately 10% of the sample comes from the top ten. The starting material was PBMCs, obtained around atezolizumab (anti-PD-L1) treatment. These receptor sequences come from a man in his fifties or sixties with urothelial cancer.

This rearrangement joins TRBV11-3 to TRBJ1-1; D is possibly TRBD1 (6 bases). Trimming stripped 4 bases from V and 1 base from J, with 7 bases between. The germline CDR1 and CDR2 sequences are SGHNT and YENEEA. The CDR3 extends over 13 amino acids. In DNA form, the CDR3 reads TGTGCCAGCAGCTCCAGGGGGAACACTGAAGCTTTCTTT. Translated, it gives CASSSRGNTEAFF.

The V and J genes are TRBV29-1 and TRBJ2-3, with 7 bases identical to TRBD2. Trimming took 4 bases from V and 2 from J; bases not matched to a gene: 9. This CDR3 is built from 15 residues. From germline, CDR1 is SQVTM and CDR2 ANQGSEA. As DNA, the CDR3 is TGCAGCGTTGGCCAGACTAGCAGATACACAGATACGCAGTATTTT. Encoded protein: CSVGQTSRYTDTQYF.

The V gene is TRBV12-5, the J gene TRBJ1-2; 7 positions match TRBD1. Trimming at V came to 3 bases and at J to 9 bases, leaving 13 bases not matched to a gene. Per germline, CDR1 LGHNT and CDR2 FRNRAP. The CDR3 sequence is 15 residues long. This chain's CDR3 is CASGFGDRARERYTF. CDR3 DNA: TGTGCTAGTGGTTTTGGAGACAGGGCGAGGGAGCGCTACACCTTC.

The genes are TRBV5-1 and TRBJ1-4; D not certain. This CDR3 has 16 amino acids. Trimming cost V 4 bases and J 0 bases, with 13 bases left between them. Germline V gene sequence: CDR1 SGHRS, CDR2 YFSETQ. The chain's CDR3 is CASSPQAGTTNEKLFF. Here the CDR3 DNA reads TGCGCCAGCAGCCCCCAAGCGGGAACAACTAATGAAAAACTGTTTTTT. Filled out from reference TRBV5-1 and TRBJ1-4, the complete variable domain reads KAGVTQTPRYLIKTRGQQVTLSCSPISGHRSVSWYQQTPGQGLQFLFEYFSETQRNKGNFPGRFSGRQFSNSRSEMNVSTLELGDSALYLCASSPQAGTTNEKLFFGSGTQLSVL.

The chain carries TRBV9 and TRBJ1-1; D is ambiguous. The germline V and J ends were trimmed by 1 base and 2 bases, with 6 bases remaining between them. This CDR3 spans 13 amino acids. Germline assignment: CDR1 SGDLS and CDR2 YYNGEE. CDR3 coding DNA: TGTGCCAGCAGCGTACAGTCTAACACTGAAGCTTTCTTT. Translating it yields CASSVQSNTEAFF.

CDR3 residues: CASSKLAGDTYEQYF. In nucleotides, the CDR3 is TGTGCCAGCAGCAAACTAGCGGGAGACACCTACGAGCAGTACTTC. The V call is TRBV9, the J call TRBJ2-7, with 11 bases matching TRBD2. The CDR3 sequence is 15 residues long. With V trimmed by 4 bases and J by 2 bases, 5 bases remained unmatched. The germline V gene has CDR1 SGDLS and CDR2 YYNGEE.

The CDR3 DNA is TGTGCCAGCAGTTTATGGGGAGGAGAAGAAAAACTGTTTTTT. This sequence encodes CASSLWGGEEKLFF. This chain connects TRBV28 to TRBJ1-4; D call uncertain. The germline gives CDR1 MDHEN, CDR2 SYDVKM. The CDR3 contains 14 residues. V lost 0 bases to trimming and J lost 8 bases, with 10 bases between them. Filled out from reference TRBV28 and TRBJ1-4, the complete variable domain reads DVKVTQSSRYLVKRTGEKVFLECVQDMDHENMFWYRQDPGLGLRLIYFSYDVKMKEKGDIPEGYSVSREKKERFSLILESASTNQTSMYLCASSLWGGEEKLFFGSGTQLSVL.

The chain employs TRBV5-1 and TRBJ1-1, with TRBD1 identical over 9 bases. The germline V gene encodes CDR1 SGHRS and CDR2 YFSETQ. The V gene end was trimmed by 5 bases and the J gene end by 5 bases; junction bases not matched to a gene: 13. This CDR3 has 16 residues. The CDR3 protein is CASSSTGGTGLTEAFF. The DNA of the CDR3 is TGCGCCAGCAGTTCTACGGGGGGGACAGGGTTGACTGAAGCTTTCTTT.

The CDR3 sequence is CASSWGREPGADTQYF. In DNA, the CDR3 is TGCGCCAGCTCCTGGGGGCGGGAGCCCGGGGCAGATACGCAGTATTTT. The V call is TRBV5-1, the J call TRBJ2-3; possible D gene TRBD2, 7 bases. Germline CDR1 reads SGHRS; CDR2 reads YFSETQ. The CDR3 contains 16 residues. Trimming left V 7 bases short and J 4 bases short, with 22 bases between. The entire variable domain, with the rest obtained from reference TRBV5-1 and TRBJ2-3, is as follows: KAGVTQTPRYLIKTRGQQVTLSCSPISGHRSVSWYQQTPGQGLQFLFEYFSETQRNKGNFPGRFSGRQFSNSRSEMNVSTLELGDSALYLCASSWGREPGADTQYFGPGTRLTVL.

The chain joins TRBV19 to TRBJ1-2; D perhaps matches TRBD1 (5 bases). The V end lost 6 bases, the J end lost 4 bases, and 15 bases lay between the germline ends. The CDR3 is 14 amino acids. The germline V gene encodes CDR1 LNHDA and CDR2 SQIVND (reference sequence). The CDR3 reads CASSQAAGVYGYTF. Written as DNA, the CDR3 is TGTGCCAGTAGCCAAGCGGCGGGGGTCTATGGCTACACCTTC. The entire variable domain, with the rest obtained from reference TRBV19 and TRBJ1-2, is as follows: DGGITQSPKYLFRKEGQNVTLSCEQNLNHDAMYWYRQDPGQGLRLIYYSQIVNDFQKGDIAEGYSVSREKKESFPLTVTSAQKNPTAFYLCASSQAAGVYGYTFGSGTRLTVV.

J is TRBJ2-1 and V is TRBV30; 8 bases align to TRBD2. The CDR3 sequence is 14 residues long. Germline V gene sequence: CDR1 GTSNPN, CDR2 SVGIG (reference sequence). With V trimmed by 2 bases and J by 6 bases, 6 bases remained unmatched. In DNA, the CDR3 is TGTGCCTGGAGTACAGCGGGAGTAGGCAATGAGCAGTTCTTC. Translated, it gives CAWSTAGVGNEQFF.

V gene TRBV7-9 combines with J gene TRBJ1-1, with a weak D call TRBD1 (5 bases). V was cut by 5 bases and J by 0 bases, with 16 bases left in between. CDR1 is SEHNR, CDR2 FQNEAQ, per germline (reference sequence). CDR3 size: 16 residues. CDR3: CASSLSGGNLNTEAFF. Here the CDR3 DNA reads TGTGCCAGCAGCCTCAGTGGGGGGAATTTGAACACTGAAGCTTTCTTT. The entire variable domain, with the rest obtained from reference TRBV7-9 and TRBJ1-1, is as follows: DTGVSQNPRHKITKRGQNVTFRCDPISEHNRLYWYRQTLGQGPEFLTYFQNEAQLEKSRLLSDRFSAERPKGSFSTLEIQRTEQGDSAMYLCASSLSGGNLNTEAFFGQGTRLTVV.

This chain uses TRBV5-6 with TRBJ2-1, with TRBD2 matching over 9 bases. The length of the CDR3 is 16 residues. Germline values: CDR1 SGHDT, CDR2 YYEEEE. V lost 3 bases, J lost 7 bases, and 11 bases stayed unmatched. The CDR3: CASSSKAGGNFNEQFF. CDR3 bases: TGTGCCAGCAGCTCCAAAGCGGGGGGTAACTTTAATGAGCAGTTCTTC.

CDR3 sequence (DNA): TGCGCCAGCAGATTAGCGGACGGCTCCTACAATGAGCAGTTCTTC. Translating gives CASRLADGSYNEQFF. V usage is TRBV5-1 and J usage is TRBJ2-1, with a weak D call TRBD2 (6 bases). The germline CDR1 and CDR2 sequences are SGHRS and YFSETQ. Trimming took off 5 bases at V and 0 bases at J, with 12 bases between the two ends. This CDR3 has 15 amino acids.

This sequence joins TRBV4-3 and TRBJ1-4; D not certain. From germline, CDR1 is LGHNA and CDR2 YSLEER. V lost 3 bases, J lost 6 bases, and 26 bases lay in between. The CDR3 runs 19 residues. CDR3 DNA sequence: TGCGCCAGCAGCCATCAATGGGCAGGAGGTGACCAAGGAGATGAAAAACTGTTTTTT. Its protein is CASSHQWAGGDQGDEKLFF.

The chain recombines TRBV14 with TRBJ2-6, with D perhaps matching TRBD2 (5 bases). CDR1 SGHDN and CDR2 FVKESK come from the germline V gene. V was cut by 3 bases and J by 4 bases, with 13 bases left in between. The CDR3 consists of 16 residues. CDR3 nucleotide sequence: TGTGCCAGCAGCCACCCCGGGGATGCCGGGGCCAACGTCCTGACTTTC. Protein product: CASSHPGDAGANVLTF.

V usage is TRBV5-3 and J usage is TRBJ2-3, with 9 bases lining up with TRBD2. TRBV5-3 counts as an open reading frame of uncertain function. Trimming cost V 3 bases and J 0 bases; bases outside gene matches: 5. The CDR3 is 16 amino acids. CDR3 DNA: TGTGCCAGAAGCTCAGGACTAGCGTTTAGCACAGATACGCAGTATTTT. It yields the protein CARSSGLAFSTDTQYF.

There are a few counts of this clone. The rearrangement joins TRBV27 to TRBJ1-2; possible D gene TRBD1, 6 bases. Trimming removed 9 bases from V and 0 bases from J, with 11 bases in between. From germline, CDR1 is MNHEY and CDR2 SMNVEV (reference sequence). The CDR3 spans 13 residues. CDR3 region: CASQGSANYGYTF. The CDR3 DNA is TGTGCCAGTCAGGGGTCAGCTAACTATGGCTACACCTTC.